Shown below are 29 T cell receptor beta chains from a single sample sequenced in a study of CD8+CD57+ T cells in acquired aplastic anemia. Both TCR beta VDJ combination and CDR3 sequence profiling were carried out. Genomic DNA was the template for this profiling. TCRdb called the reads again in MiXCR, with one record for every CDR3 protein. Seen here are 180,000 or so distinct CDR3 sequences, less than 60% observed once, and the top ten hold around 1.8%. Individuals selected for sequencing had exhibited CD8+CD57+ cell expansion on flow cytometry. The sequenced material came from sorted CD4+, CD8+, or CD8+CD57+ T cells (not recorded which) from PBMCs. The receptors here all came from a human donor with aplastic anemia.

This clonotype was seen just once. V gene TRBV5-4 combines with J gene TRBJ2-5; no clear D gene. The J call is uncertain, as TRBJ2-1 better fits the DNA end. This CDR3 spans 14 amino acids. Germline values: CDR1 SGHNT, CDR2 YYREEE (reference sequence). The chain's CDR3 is CASSLERAYNEQFF. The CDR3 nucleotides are TGTGCCAGCAGCTTAGAAAGGGCCTACAATGAGCAGTTCTTC.

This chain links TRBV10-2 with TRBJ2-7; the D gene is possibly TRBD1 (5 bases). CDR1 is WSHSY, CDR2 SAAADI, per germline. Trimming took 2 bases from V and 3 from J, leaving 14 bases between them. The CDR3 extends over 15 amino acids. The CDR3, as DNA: TGCGCCAGCAGTGAGAGGGGTAGCATGGACTACGAGCAGTACTTC. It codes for CASSERGSMDYEQYF.

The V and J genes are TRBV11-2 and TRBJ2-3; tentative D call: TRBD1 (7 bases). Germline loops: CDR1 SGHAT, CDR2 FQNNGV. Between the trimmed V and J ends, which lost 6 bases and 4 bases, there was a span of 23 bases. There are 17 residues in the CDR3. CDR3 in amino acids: CASSWGMAGGSADTQYF. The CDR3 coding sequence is TGTGCCAGCAGTTGGGGGATGGCAGGGGGGTCTGCAGATACGCAGTATTTT. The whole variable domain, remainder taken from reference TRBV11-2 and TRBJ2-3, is EAGVAQSPRYKIIEKRQSVAFWCNPISGHATLYWYQQILGQGPKLLIQFQNNGVVDDSQLPKDRFSAERLKGVDSTLKIQPAKLEDSAVYLCASSWGMAGGSADTQYFGPGTRLTVL.

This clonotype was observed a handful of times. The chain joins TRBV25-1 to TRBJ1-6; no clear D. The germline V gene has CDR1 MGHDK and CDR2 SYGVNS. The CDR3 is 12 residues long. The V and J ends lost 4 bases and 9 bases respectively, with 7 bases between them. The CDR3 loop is CASSGILSPLHF. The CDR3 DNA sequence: TGTGCCAGCAGTGGAATTCTTTCACCCCTCCACTTT.

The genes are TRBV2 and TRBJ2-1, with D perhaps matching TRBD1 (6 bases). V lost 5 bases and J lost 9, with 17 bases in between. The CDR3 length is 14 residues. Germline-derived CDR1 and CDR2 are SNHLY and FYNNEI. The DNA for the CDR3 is TGTGCCAGCAGTCGGACAGACGGTTTGGGTGAGCAGTTCTTC. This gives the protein CASSRTDGLGEQFF.

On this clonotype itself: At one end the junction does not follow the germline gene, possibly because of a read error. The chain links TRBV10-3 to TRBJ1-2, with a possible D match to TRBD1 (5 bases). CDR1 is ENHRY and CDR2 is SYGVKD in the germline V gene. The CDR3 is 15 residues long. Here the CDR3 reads CASSVEDSGADGYTF. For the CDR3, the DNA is TGTGCCAGCAGTGTTGAGGACTCCGGGGCAGATGGCTACACCTTC.

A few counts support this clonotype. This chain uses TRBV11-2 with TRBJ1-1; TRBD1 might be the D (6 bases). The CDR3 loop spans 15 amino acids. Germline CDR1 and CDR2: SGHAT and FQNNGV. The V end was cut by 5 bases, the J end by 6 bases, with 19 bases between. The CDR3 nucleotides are TGTGCCAGCAGCCCGACGGGCAGGGGAACACCTGAAGCTTTCTTT. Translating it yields CASSPTGRGTPEAFF.

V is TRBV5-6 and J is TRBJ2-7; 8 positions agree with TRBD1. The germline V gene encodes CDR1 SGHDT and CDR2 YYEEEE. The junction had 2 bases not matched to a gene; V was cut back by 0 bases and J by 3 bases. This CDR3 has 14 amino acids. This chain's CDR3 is CASSLGTGFYEQYF. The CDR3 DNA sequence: TGTGCCAGCAGCTTGGGGACAGGGTTCTACGAGCAGTACTTC.

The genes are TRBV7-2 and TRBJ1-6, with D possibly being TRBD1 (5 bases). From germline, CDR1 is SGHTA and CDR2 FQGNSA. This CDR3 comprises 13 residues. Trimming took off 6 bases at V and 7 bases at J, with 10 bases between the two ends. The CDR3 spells CASSSAGNSPLHF. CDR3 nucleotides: TGTGCCAGCAGTTCTGCAGGGAATTCACCCCTCCACTTT. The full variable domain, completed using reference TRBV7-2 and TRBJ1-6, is GAGVSQSPSNKVTEKGKDVELRCDPISGHTALYWYRQSLGQGLEFLIYFQGNSAPDKSGLPSDRFSAERTGGSVSTLTIQRTQQEDSAVYLCASSSAGNSPLHFGNGTRLTVT.

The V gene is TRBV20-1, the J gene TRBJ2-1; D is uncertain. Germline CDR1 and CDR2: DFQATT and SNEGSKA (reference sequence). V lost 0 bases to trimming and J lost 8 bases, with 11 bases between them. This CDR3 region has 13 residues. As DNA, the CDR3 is TGCAGTGCTAGAGATACCGTCCCATATGAGCAGTTCTTC. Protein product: CSARDTVPYEQFF.

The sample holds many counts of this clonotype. CDR3 residues: CASSFGTGVSEQYF. The CDR3 DNA reads TGTGCCAGCAGTTTCGGGACAGGGGTCTCCGAGCAGTACTTC. This chain joins TRBV12-3 or TRBV12-4 and TRBJ2-7; 10 nucleotides align to TRBD1. J gave up 6 bases and V 3 bases, and 5 bases lay outside the gene matches. The CDR3 contains 14 residues.

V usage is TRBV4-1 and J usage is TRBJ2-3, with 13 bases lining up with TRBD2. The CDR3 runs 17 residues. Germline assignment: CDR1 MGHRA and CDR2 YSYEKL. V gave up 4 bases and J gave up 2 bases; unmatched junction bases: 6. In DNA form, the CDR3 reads TGCGCCAGCAGCCGCCTCGGGACTAGCGGGACCACAGATACGCAGTATTTT. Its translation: CASSRLGTSGTTDTQYF.

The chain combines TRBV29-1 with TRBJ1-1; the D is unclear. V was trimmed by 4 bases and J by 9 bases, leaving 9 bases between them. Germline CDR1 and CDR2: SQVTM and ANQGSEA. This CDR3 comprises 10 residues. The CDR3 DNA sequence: TGCAGCGTTGGCGACGGGAAAGCTTTCTTT. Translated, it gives CSVGDGKAFF.

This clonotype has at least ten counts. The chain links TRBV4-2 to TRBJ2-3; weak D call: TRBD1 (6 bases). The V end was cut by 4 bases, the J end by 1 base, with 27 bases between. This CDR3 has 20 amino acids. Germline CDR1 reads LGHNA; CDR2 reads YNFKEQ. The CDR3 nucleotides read TGTGCCAGCAGCCGAATCCCGAATCCTTTAGGGGGTGCGGGCACAGATACGCAGTATTTT. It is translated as CASSRIPNPLGGAGTDTQYF.

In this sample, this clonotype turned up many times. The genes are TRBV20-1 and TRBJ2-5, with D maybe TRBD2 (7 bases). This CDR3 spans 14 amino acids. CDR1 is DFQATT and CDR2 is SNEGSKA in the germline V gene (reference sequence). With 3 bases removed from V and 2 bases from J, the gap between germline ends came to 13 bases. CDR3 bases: TGCAGTGCTAGGGGAGGGGGTGGACAAGAGACCCAGTACTTC. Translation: CSARGGGGQETQYF.

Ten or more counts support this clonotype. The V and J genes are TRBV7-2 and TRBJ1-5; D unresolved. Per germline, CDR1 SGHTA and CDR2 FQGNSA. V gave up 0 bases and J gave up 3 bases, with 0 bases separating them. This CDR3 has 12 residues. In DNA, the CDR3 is TGTGCCAGCAGCTTAGCCAATCAGCCCCAGCATTTT. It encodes CASSLANQPQHF.

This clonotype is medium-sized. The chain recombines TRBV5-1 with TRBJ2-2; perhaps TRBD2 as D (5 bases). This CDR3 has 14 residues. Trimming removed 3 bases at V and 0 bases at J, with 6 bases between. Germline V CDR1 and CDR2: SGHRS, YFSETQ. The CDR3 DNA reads TGCGCCAGCAGCTCCGGGACGAACACCGGGGAGCTGTTTTTT. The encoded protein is CASSSGTNTGELFF.

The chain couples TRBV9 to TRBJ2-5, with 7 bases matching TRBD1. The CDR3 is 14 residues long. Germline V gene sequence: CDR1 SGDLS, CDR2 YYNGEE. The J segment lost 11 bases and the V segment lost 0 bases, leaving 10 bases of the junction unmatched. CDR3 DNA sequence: TGTGCCAGCAGCGTAGGACAGGGAACGTTGGAGCAGTACTTC. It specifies CASSVGQGTLEQYF. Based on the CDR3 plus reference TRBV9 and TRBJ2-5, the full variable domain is DSGVTQTPKHLITATGQRVTLRCSPRSGDLSVYWYQQSLDQGLQFLIQYYNGEERAKGNILERFSAQQFPDLHSELNLSSLELGDSALYFCASSVGQGTLEQYFGPGTRLLVL.

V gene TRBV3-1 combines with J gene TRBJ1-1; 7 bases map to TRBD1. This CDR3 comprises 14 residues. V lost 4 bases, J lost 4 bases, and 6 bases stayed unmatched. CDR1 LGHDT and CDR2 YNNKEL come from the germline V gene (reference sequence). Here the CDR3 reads CASSLQGGGTEAFF. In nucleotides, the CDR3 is TGTGCCAGCAGCCTGCAGGGGGGAGGCACTGAAGCTTTCTTT. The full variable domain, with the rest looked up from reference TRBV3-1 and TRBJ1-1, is DTAVSQTPKYLVTQMGNDKSIKCEQNLGHDTMYWYKQDSKKFLKIMFSYNNKELIINETVPNRFSPKSPDKAHLNLHINSLELGDSAVYFCASSLQGGGTEAFFGQGTRLTVV.

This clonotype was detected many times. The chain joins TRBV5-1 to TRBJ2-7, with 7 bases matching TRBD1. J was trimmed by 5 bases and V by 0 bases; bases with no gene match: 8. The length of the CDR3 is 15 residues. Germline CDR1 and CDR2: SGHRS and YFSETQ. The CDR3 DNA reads TGCGCCAGCAGCTTGGCGCGTATTAGGGGGCACGAGCAGTACTTC. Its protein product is CASSLARIRGHEQYF.

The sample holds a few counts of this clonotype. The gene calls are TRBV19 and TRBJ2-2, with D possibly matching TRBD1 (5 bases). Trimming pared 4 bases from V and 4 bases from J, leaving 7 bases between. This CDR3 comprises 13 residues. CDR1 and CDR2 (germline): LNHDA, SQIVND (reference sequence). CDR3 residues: CASSNQGTGELFF. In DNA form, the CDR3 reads TGTGCCAGTAGTAATCAGGGCACCGGGGAGCTGTTTTTT.

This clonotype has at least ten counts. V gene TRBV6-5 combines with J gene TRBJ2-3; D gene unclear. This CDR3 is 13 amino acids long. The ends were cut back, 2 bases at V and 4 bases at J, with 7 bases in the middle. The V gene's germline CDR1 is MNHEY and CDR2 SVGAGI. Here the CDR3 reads CASSYLQPDTQYF. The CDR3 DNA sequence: TGTGCCAGCAGTTACCTGCAGCCAGATACGCAGTATTTT.

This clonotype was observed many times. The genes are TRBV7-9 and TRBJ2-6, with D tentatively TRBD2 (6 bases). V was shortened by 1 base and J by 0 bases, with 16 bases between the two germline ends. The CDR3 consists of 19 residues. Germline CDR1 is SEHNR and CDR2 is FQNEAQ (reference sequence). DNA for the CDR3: TGTGCCAGCAGCTTAGGGACGTTGGCGGGGAACTCTGGGGCCAACGTCCTGACTTTC. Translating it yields CASSLGTLAGNSGANVLTF. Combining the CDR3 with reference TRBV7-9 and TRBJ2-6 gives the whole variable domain DTGVSQNPRHKITKRGQNVTFRCDPISEHNRLYWYRQTLGQGPEFLTYFQNEAQLEKSRLLSDRFSAERPKGSFSTLEIQRTEQGDSAMYLCASSLGTLAGNSGANVLTFGAGSRLTVL.

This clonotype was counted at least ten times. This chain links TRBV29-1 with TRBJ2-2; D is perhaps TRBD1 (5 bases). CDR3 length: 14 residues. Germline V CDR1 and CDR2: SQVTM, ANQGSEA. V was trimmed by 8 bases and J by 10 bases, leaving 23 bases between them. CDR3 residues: CSTPGDRPNEELFF. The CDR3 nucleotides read TGCAGCACCCCCGGTGACAGACCTAACGAGGAGCTGTTTTTT.

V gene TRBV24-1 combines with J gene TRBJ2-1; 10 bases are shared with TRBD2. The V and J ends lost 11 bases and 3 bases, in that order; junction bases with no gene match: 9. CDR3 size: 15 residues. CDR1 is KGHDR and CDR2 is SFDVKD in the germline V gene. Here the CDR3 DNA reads TGTGCCAGCGGGGGGACTAGCGCCTTCTACAATGAGCAGTTCTTC. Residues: CASGGTSAFYNEQFF.

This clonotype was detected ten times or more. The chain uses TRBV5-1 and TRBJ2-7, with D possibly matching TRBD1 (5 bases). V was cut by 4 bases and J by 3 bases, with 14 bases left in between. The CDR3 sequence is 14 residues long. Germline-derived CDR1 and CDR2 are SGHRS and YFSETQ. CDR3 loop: CASSQAAGRYEQYF. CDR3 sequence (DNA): TGCGCCAGCAGCCAGGCGGCAGGGCGCTACGAGCAGTACTTC. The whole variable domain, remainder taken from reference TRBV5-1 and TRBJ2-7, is KAGVTQTPRYLIKTRGQQVTLSCSPISGHRSVSWYQQTPGQGLQFLFEYFSETQRNKGNFPGRFSGRQFSNSRSEMNVSTLELGDSALYLCASSQAAGRYEQYFGPGTRLTVT.

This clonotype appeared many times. CDR3 protein: CASRIAGGSTDTQYF. CDR3 coding DNA: TGCGCCAGCAGGATAGCGGGGGGATCCACAGATACGCAGTATTTT. This chain links TRBV10-1 with TRBJ2-3; 10 nucleotides agree with TRBD2. Trimming at V came to 6 bases and at J to 2 bases, leaving 5 bases not matched to a gene. Germline V gene sequence: CDR1 WNHNN, CDR2 SYGVQD (reference sequence). The CDR3 has 15 amino acids.

DNA of the CDR3: TGCGCCAGCGGGGGGGTGACTGAAGCTTTCTTT. Amino acids: CASGGVTEAFF. The chain combines TRBV10-1 with TRBJ1-1, with D tentatively TRBD1 (5 bases). There are 11 residues in the CDR3. Germline CDR1 is WNHNN and CDR2 is SYGVQD (reference sequence). V was shortened by 8 bases and J by 5 bases, with 9 bases between the two germline ends.

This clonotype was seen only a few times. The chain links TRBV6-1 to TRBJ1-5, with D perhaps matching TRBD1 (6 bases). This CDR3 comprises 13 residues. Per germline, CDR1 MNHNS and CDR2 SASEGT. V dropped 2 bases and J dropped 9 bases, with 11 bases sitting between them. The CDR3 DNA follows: TGTGCCAGCAGTGAATCTGGGACAAGGCCCCAGCATTTT. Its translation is CASSESGTRPQHF.